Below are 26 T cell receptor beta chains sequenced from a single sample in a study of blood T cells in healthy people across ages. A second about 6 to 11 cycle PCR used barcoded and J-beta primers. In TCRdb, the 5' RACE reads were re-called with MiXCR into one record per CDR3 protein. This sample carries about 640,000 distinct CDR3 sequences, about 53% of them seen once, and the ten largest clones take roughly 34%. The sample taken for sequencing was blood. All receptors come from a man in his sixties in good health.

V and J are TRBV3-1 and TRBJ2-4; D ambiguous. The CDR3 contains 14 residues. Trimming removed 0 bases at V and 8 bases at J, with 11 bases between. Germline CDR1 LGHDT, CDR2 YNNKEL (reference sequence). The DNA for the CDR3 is TGTGCCAGCAGCCAAGAGTACAGCAGAGACATTCAGTACTTC. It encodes CASSQEYSRDIQYF.

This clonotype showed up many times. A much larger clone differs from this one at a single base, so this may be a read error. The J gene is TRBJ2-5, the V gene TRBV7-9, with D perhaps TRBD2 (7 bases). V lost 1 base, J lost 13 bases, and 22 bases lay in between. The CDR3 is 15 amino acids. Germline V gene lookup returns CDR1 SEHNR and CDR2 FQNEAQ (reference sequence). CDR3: CASSLGVGGPQSWYF. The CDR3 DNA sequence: TGTGCCAGCAGCTTAGGGGTCGGGGGGCCACAATCCTGGTACTTC.

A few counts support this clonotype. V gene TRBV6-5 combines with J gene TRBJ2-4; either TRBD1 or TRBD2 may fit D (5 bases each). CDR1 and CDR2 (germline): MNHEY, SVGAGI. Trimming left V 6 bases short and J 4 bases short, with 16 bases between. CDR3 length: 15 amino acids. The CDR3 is CASRPPGALKNIQYF. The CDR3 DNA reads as TGTGCCAGCAGACCCCCCGGGGCATTAAAAAACATTCAGTACTTC.

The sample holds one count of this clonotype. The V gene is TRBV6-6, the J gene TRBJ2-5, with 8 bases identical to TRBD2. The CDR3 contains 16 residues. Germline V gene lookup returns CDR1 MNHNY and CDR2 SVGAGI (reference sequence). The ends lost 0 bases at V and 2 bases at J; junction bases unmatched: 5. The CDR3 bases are TGTGCCAGCAGTTACTCGGGGAGCGGGGGACAAGAGACCCAGTACTTC. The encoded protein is CASSYSGSGGQETQYF.

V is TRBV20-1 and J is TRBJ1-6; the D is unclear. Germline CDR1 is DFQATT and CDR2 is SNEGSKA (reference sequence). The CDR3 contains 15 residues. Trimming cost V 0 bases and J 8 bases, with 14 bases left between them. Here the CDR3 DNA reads TGCAGTGCTAGAGATCAAAAGGATTCGCATTCACCCCTCCACTTT. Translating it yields CSARDQKDSHSPLHF.

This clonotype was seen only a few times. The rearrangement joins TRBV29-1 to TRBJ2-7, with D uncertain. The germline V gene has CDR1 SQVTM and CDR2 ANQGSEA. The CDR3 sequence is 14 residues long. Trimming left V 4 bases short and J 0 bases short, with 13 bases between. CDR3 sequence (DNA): TGCAGCGTTGTAGGCAGCGCATCCTCCTACGAGCAGTACTTC. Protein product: CSVVGSASSYEQYF.

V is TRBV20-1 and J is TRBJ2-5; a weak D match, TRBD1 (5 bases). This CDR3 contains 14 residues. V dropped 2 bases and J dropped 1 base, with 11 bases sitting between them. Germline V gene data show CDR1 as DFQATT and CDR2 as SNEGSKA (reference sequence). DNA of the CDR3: TGCAGTGCTAGAACCCTTCAGGGCCAAGAGACCCAGTACTTC. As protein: CSARTLQGQETQYF.

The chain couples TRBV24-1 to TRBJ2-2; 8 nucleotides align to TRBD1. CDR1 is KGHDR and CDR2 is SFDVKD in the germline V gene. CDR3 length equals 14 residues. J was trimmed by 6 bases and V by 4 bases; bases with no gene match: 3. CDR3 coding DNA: TGTGCCACCAGTGAGGCAGGGGGCCCCGGGGAGCTGTTTTTT. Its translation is CATSEAGGPGELFF.

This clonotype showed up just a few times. The CDR3 DNA reads TGTGCCACCAGTGACCCCCGGACAGAAGAGACCCAGTACTTC. Translated, it gives CATSDPRTEETQYF. V usage is TRBV24-1 and J usage is TRBJ2-5, with D maybe TRBD1 (6 bases). Germline CDR1 and CDR2: KGHDR and SFDVKD. The CDR3 is 14 amino acids. Trimming shortened V by 4 bases and J by 3 bases, and 11 bases separated the two germline ends.

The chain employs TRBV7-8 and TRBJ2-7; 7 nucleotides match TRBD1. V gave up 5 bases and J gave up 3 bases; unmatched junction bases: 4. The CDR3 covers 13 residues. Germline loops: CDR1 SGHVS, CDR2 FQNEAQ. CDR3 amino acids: CASSGGQSYEQYF. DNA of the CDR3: TGTGCCAGCAGCGGGGGACAGAGCTACGAGCAGTACTTC.

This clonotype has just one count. The CDR3 coding sequence is TGTGCCAGCAGTTACCAAGCGGGGGGAACGACAGATACGCAGTATTTT. This codes for CASSYQAGGTTDTQYF. The chain uses TRBV6-5 and TRBJ2-3, with TRBD2 matching 9 bases. Germline V gene data show CDR1 as MNHEY and CDR2 as SVGAGI. There are 16 residues in the CDR3. Trimming took 2 bases from V and 3 from J; bases not matched to a gene: 6.

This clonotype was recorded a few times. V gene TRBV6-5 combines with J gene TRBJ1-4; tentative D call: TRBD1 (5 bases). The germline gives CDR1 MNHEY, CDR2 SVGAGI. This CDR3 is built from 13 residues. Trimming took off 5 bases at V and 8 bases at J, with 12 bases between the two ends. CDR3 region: CASSRTGGEKLFF. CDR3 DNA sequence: TGTGCCAGCAGTCGGACCGGGGGGGAAAAACTGTTTTTT.

CDR3 DNA sequence: TGTGCCAGCAGCTTGGGCGGTCCCTCTACTTCTGGGGCCAACGTCCTGACTTTC. Its protein product is CASSLGGPSTSGANVLTF. The rearrangement joins TRBV5-5 to TRBJ2-6, with D uncertain. Trimming pared 0 bases from V and 1 base from J, leaving 14 bases between. The CDR3 length is 18 residues. Germline lookup yields CDR1 SGHKS and CDR2 YYEKEE (reference sequence).

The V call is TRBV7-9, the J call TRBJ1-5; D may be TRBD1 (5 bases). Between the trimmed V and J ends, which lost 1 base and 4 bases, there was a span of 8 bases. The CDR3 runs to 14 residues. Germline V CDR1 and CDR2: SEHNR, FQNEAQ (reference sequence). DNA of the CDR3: TGTGCCAGCAGCTTAGAGGGGCCAAATCAGCCCCAGCATTTT. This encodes CASSLEGPNQPQHF.

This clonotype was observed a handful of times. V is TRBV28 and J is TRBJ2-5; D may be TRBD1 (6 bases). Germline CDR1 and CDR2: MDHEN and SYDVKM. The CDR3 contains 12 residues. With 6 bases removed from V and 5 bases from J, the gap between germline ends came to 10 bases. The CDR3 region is CASSHTGETQYF. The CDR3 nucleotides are TGTGCCAGCAGCCATACAGGGGAGACCCAGTACTTC. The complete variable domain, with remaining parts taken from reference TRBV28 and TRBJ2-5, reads DVKVTQSSRYLVKRTGEKVFLECVQDMDHENMFWYRQDPGLGLRLIYFSYDVKMKEKGDIPEGYSVSREKKERFSLILESASTNQTSMYLCASSHTGETQYFGPGTRLLVL.

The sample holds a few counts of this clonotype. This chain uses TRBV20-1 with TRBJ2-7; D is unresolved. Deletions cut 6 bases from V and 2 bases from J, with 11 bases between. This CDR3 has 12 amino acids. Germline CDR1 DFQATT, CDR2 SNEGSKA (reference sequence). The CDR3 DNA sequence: TGCAGTGCCGCCACTGGAACCTACGAGCAGTACTTC. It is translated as CSAATGTYEQYF.

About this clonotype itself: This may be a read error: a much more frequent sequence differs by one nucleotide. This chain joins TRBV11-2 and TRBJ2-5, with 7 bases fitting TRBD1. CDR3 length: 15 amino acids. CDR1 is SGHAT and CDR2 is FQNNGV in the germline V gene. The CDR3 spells CASSIQGPPQETRYF. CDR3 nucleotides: TGTGCCAGCAGCATACAGGGGCCCCCACAAGAGACCCGGTACTTC.

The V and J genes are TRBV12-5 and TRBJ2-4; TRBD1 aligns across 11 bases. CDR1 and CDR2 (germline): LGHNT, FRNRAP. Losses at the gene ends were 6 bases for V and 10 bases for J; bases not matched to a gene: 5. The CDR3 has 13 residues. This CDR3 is CASGRGDRGIQYF. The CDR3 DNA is TGTGCTAGTGGCCGGGGGGACAGGGGGATTCAGTACTTC.

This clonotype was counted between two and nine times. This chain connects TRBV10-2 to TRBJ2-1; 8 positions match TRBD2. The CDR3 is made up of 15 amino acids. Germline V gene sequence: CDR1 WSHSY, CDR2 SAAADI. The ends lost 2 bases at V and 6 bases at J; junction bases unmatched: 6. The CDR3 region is CASSEAPGTSNEQFF. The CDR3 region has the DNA TGCGCCAGCAGTGAGGCCCCCGGGACTAGCAATGAGCAGTTCTTC.

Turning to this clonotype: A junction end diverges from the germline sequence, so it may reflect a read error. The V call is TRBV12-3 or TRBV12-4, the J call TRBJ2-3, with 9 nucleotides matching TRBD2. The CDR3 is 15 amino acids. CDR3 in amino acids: CANSLAGAFTDTQYF. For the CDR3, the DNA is TGTGCCAACAGTTTAGCGGGGGCCTTCACAGATACGCAGTATTTT.

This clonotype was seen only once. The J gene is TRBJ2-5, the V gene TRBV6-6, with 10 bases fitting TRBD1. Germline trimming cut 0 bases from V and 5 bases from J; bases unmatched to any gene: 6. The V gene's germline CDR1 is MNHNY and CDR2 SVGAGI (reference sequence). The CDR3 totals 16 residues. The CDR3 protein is CASSYSGTGAGETQYF. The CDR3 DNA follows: TGTGCCAGCAGTTACTCGGGGACAGGGGCAGGGGAGACCCAGTACTTC.

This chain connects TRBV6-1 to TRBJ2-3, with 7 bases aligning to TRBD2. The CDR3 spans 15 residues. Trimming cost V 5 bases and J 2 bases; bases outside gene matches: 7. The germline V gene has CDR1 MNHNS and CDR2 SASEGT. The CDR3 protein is CASSYQAGDTDTQYF. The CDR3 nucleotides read TGTGCCAGCAGTTATCAGGCGGGGGACACAGATACGCAGTATTTT.

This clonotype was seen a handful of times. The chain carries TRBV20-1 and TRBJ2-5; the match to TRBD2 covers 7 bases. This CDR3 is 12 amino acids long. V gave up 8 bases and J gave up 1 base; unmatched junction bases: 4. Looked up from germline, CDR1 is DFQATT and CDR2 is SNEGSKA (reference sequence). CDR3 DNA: TGCAGTCGCAGCGGGGCCCAAGAGACCCAGTACTTC. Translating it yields CSRSGAQETQYF.

CDR3 sequence (DNA): TGTGCCAGCAGCCAAGCCGCGGACGGAACCTACGAGCAGTACTTC. It specifies CASSQAADGTYEQYF. The J gene is TRBJ2-5, the V gene TRBV3-1; D gene unclear. Matching the DNA end better, TRBJ2-7 makes the J call doubtful. There are 15 residues in the CDR3. Germline V lookup: CDR1 LGHDT, CDR2 YNNKEL (reference sequence).

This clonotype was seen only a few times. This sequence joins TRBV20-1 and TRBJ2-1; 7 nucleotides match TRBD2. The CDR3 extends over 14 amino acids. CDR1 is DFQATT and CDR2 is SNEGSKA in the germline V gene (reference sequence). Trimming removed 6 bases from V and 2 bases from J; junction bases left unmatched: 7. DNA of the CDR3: TGCAGTGCGTCGACTAGCACGACCTACAATGAGCAGTTCTTC. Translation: CSASTSTTYNEQFF.

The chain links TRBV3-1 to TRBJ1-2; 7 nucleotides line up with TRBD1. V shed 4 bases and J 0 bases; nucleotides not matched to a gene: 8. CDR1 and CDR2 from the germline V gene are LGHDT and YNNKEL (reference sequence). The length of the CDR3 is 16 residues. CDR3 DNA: TGTGCCAGCAGCCGACAGGGCTCAGGAGCTAACTATGGCTACACCTTC. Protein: CASSRQGSGANYGYTF.